This T cell receptor (beta chain) was observed in a study of Ad26.COV2.S vaccination and SARS-CoV-2 variants. The treatment here: around 19 received Ad26.COV2.S at low or high dose, single or two shots; 5 received placebo; per-sample allocation not given. Samples were taken on day 63 after the first vaccine or placebo injection. Profiling relied on immunoSEQ multiplex PCR, and the TCRdb table lists in-frame clones only, not all of them. The table has 300,000 to 500,000 clones, less than 90% seen once; the top ten hold roughly 3.2%. CDR3 length: 15 residues. Per the germline V gene, CDR1 is SGHRS and CDR2 is YFSETQ. Losses at the gene ends were 2 bases for V and 4 bases for J; bases not matched to a gene: 2.

The source was peripheral blood, collected in a trial of Ad26.COV2.S vaccine versus placebo. The V and J genes are TRBV5-1 and TRBJ2-6, with 8 bases that match TRBD2. The TCR originated in a person aged 18 to 65 who received the Ad26.COV2.S COVID-19 vaccine or a placebo. CDR3 sequence reads: CASSFREGGANVLTF. CDR3 nucleotides: TGCGCCAGCAGCTTTCGGGAGGGCGGGGCCAACGTCCTGACTTTC.